Each of the 12 T cell receptor beta chains below was sequenced from the same sample in a study of PD-L1 blockade in urothelial cancer (dated by TCRdb to the late 2010s). To prepare the library, the immunoSEQ multiplex PCR assay was applied. Entries here come from immuneACCESS through TCRdb and include only in-frame sequences with V and J called. Some clones fail to appear in such tables; in the studies checked, an unresolved V gene covers under half of the shortfall, and the cause of the remainder is unknown. The sample profile shows about 100,000 clones; 70% to 85% of them were found once. Of the sample, 2% to 2.5% falls within the top ten clones. Specimen: PBMCs, collected around atezolizumab (anti-PD-L1) treatment. These receptors originate from a man in his fifties or sixties with urothelial cancer.

The chain employs TRBV9 and TRBJ2-7; perhaps TRBD1 as D (6 bases). Trimming shortened V by 4 bases and J by 2 bases, and 16 bases separated the two germline ends. This CDR3 region has 15 residues. The V gene's germline CDR1 is SGDLS and CDR2 YYNGEE. CDR3 nucleotide sequence: TGTGCCAGCAGCCCCCAGGGGTTGACCACCTACGAGCAGTACTTC. Protein: CASSPQGLTTYEQYF.

This chain connects TRBV5-4 to TRBJ1-3; D is undetermined. CDR3 length: 14 amino acids. Trimming shortened V by 0 bases and J by 2 bases, and 6 bases separated the two germline ends. The germline V gene has CDR1 SGHNT and CDR2 YYREEE (reference sequence). CDR3 sequence: CASSLAGTGNTIYF. The CDR3 bases are TGTGCCAGCAGCTTGGCGGGAACTGGAAACACCATATATTTT.

The chain joins TRBV19 to TRBJ1-5; D is perhaps TRBD1 (5 bases). In germline, CDR1 is LNHDA, CDR2 SQIVND (reference sequence). CDR3 length equals 13 residues. The V end was cut by 8 bases, the J end by 3 bases, with 11 bases between. The CDR3 reads CASSWGNNQPQHF. In DNA form, the CDR3 reads TGTGCCAGTTCCTGGGGCAACAATCAGCCCCAGCATTTT.

The V gene is TRBV5-1, the J gene TRBJ1-6; 10 bases map to TRBD1. This CDR3 is 14 amino acids long. The J segment lost 10 bases and the V segment lost 4 bases, leaving 5 bases of the junction unmatched. In germline, CDR1 is SGHRS, CDR2 YFSETQ. The CDR3 spells CASSPDRGRSPLHF. The CDR3 DNA follows: TGCGCCAGCAGCCCTGACAGGGGGCGCTCACCCCTCCACTTT.

This sequence joins TRBV11-2 and TRBJ2-1; weak D call: TRBD2 (5 bases). V was cut by 4 bases and J by 0 bases, with 13 bases left in between. The germline V gene encodes CDR1 SGHAT and CDR2 FQNNGV. The CDR3 is made up of 16 amino acids. The CDR3 sequence: CASSSRRGSSYNEQFF. CDR3 DNA: TGTGCCAGCAGCTCAAGAAGAGGGAGCTCCTACAATGAGCAGTTCTTC.

The gene calls are TRBV27 and TRBJ2-5, with 14 bases aligning to TRBD2. CDR3 length equals 18 residues. CDR1 is MNHEY and CDR2 is SMNVEV in the germline V gene (reference sequence). Trimming took 5 bases from V and 2 from J; bases not matched to a gene: 10. In nucleotides, the CDR3 is TGTGCCAGCAGTCCGGGGACTAGCGGGAGTATAAGACAAGAGACCCAGTACTTC. It encodes CASSPGTSGSIRQETQYF.

This chain connects TRBV6-4 to TRBJ2-1, with 10 bases aligning to TRBD1. The CDR3 loop spans 15 amino acids. Germline assignment: CDR1 MRHNA and CDR2 SNTAGT. V lost 3 bases to trimming and J lost 8 bases; unmatched junction nucleotides: 7. CDR3 coding DNA: TGTGCCAGCAGTGAAGCTGGGGACAGGGGTTATGAGCAGTTCTTC. This translates into CASSEAGDRGYEQFF.

V usage is TRBV18 and J usage is TRBJ1-5; 7 nucleotides align to TRBD1. The J segment lost 0 bases and the V segment lost 6 bases, leaving 5 bases of the junction unmatched. From germline, CDR1 is KGHSH and CDR2 LQKENI. There are 15 residues in the CDR3. The chain's CDR3 is CASSLGQDSNQPQHF. The CDR3 nucleotides read TGTGCCAGCTCGCTAGGACAGGATAGCAATCAGCCCCAGCATTTT. Variable domain in full (rest from reference TRBV18 and TRBJ1-5): NAGVMQNPRHLVRRRGQEARLRCSPMKGHSHVYWYRQLPEEGLKFMVYLQKENIIDESGMPKERFSAEFPKEGPSILRIQQVVRGDSAAYFCASSLGQDSNQPQHFGDGTRLSIL.

This clone was found a few times. This chain connects TRBV27 to TRBJ1-6; TRBD1 might be the D (6 bases). The CDR3 has 13 amino acids. CDR1 MNHEY and CDR2 SMNVEV come from the germline V gene (reference sequence). V lost 6 bases, J lost 9 bases, and 12 bases lay in between. The CDR3 nucleotides read TGTGCCAGCAGCCCGAGGGGGATTTCACCCCTCCACTTT. It encodes CASSPRGISPLHF.

The chain joins TRBV9 to TRBJ2-3; TRBD2 aligns across 10 bases. Germline CDR1 and CDR2: SGDLS and YYNGEE. V lost 1 base and J lost 4; bases outside the gene matches: 9. CDR3 length equals 17 residues. CDR3 coding DNA: TGTGCCAGCAGCGTAATGGCTAGCGGGAGATTCCCAGATACGCAGTATTTT. Residues: CASSVMASGRFPDTQYF.

The genes are TRBV2 and TRBJ2-7; D not certain. The CDR3 covers 14 residues. CDR1 and CDR2 (germline): SNHLY, FYNNEI. V was trimmed by 2 bases and J by 0 bases, leaving 8 bases between them. The chain's CDR3 is CASSEQRLSYEQYF. In nucleotides, the CDR3 is TGTGCCAGCAGTGAACAGAGACTCTCCTACGAGCAGTACTTC.

The chain uses TRBV9 and TRBJ2-2, with D perhaps TRBD2 (5 bases). Trimming removed 4 bases at V and 3 bases at J, with 22 bases between. The CDR3 runs to 18 residues. Germline CDR1 SGDLS, CDR2 YYNGEE. The CDR3 DNA reads TGTGCCAGCAGCACGGGGTTGGGTCGGGGTCGGGACACCGGGGAGCTGTTTTTT. This sequence encodes CASSTGLGRGRDTGELFF.